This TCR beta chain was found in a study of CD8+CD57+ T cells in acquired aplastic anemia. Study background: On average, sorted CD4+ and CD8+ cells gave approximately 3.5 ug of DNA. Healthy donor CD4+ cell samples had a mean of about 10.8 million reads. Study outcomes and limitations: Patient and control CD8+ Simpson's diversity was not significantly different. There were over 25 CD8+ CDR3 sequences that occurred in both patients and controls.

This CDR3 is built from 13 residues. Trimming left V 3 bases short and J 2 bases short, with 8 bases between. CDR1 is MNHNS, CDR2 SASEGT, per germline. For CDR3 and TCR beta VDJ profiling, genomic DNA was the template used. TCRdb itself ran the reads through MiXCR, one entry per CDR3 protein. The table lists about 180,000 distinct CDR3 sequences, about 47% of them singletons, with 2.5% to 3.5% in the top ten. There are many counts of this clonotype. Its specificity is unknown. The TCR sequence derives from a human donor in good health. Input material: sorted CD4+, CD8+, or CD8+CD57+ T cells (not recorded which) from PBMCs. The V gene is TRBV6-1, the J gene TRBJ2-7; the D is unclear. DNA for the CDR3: TGTGCCAGCAGTGACAGGAACACCTACGAGCAGTACTTC. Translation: CASSDRNTYEQYF.